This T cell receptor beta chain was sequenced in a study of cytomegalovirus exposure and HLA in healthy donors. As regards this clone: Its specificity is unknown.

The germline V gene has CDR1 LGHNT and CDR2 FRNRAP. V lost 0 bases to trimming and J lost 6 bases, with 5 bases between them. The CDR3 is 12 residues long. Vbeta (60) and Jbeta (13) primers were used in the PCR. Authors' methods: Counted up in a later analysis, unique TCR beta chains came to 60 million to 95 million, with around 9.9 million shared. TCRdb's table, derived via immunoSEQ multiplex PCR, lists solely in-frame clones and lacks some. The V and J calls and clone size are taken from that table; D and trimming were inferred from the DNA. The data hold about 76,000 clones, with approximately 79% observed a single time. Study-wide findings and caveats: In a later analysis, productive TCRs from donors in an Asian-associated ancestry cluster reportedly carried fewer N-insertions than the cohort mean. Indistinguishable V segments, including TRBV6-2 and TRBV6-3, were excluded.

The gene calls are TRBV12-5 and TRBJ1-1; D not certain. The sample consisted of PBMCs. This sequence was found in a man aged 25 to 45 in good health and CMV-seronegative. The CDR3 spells CASGLVQSEAFF. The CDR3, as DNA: TGTGCTAGTGGTTTGGTACAGTCTGAAGCTTTCTTT. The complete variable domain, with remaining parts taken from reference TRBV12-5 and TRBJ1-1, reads DARVTQTPRHKVTEMGQEVTMRCQPILGHNTVFWYRQTMMQGLELLAYFRNRAPLDDSGMPKDRFSAEMPDATLATLKIQPSEPRDSAVYFCASGLVQSEAFFGQGTRLTVV.